These 12 T cell receptor beta chains came from one sample sequenced in a study of T cells in Graves' hyperthyroidism and ophthalmopathy (dated by TCRdb to between 2018 and 2020). Receptor libraries were prepared by multiplex PCR. TCRdb shows the sequencer as Illumina HiSeq 2000. Amplification of TCR beta CDR3 regions was carried out from RNA transcripts. For the first round of RT-PCR on the TCR CDR3, the HTBI primer set was used together with the Qiagen OneStep RT-PCR kit. The public reads were run again by TCRdb, first through fastp at Q25 and then through MiXCR, and only productive beta chains were kept. Records with the same CDR3 protein are collapsed into one entry carrying the most frequent genes and DNA. This sample is represented by 45,000 to 55,000 distinct CDR3 sequences; approximately 58% of them were singletons. Roughly a third of the sample lies in the top ten. Sequencing used peripheral blood or thyroid tissue (not recorded which). These TCRs come from a man aged 18 to 30 with Graves' hyperthyroidism.

V is TRBV5-1 and J is TRBJ2-5, with 11 nucleotides matching TRBD2. V shed 5 bases, J shed 5 bases, and the junction held 11 bases outside the gene matches. This CDR3 region has 16 residues. CDR1 SGHRS and CDR2 YFSETQ come from the germline V gene. The CDR3 sequence is CASRTSGTGGAETQYF. The CDR3 nucleotides read TGCGCCAGCAGGACTAGCGGGACCGGGGGGGCCGAGACCCAGTACTTC.

This clonotype appeared a few times. The rearrangement joins TRBV15 to TRBJ2-5; TRBD2 matches at 7 bases. The CDR3 contains 15 residues. CDR1 and CDR2 from the germline V gene are LNHNV and YYDKDF (reference sequence). The J segment lost 4 bases and the V segment lost 1 base, leaving 6 bases of the junction unmatched. The chain's CDR3 is CATSRVGGRGETQYF. In DNA, the CDR3 is TGTGCCACCAGCAGAGTGGGGGGGAGGGGAGAGACCCAGTACTTC.

Within the sample, this clonotype is medium-sized. The chain combines TRBV20-1 with TRBJ1-5; no clear D. The CDR3 is made up of 14 amino acids. Trimming took off 2 bases at V and 5 bases at J, with 13 bases between the two ends. The germline V gene has CDR1 DFQATT and CDR2 SNEGSKA (reference sequence). The CDR3 sequence: CSARMSVSDQPQHF. The CDR3 nucleotides read TGCAGTGCTAGAATGTCGGTGTCGGATCAGCCCCAGCATTTT.

In this sample, this clonotype turned up many times. The J gene is TRBJ1-4, the V gene TRBV6-1; 8 bases align to TRBD1. Germline CDR1 and CDR2: MNHNS and SASEGT. V lost 5 bases to trimming and J lost 3 bases; unmatched junction nucleotides: 11. The CDR3 runs 17 residues. The DNA for the CDR3 is TGTGCCAGCAGTTGGACCAGGACAGGGTTCCCTAATGAAAAACTGTTTTTT. Residues: CASSWTRTGFPNEKLFF.

The chain combines TRBV7-9 with TRBJ1-2; 7 nucleotides match TRBD1. V was pared by 3 bases and J by 4 bases, with 11 bases of the junction left unmatched. Germline V gene data show CDR1 as SEHNR and CDR2 as FQNEAQ (reference sequence). CDR3 size: 16 residues. CDR3 region: CASSLSYGQAIYGYTF. The CDR3 nucleotides are TGTGCCAGCAGCTTGTCGTATGGACAGGCAATCTATGGCTACACCTTC.

Remarks on this clonotype: The CDR3 does not end in the conserved phenylalanine or tryptophan, so this is likely a read error. The limits of the CDR3 on the DNA are not certain, so only TCRdb's listed CDR3 is given. The V call is TRBV7-2, the J call TRBJ2-7; whether TRBD1, the table's D call, matches the DNA was not checked. Germline CDR1 and CDR2: SGHTA and FQGNSA. The length of the CDR3 is 9 amino acids, counting both ends. This CDR3 reads CASSTRPGS.

In its sample, this clonotype ranks as medium-sized. The chain combines TRBV5-1 with TRBJ2-5; unclear D gene. The CDR3 has 14 amino acids. Germline V CDR1 and CDR2: SGHRS, YFSETQ. V lost 0 bases and J 1 base, leaving 7 bases between the germline ends. The CDR3 loop reads CASSLERIQETQYF. The CDR3 DNA is TGCGCCAGCAGCTTGGAACGGATCCAAGAGACCCAGTACTTC.

This chain connects TRBV20-1 to TRBJ1-4; D gene ambiguous. The V and J ends lost 4 bases and 3 bases respectively, with 3 bases between them. CDR1 and CDR2 (germline): DFQATT, SNEGSKA (reference sequence). This CDR3 is built from 11 residues. The CDR3 DNA reads as TGCAGTGCTAAAGCTAATGAAAAACTGTTTTTT. Translation gives CSAKANEKLFF.

The J gene is TRBJ2-6, the V gene TRBV25-1; a possible D gene is TRBD2 (6 bases). The CDR3 runs to 12 residues. Trimming left V 9 bases short and J 4 bases short, with 7 bases between. Germline lookup yields CDR1 MGHDK and CDR2 SYGVNS. The CDR3 loop reads CASGGGANVLTF. Written as DNA, the CDR3 is TGTGCCAGTGGAGGGGGGGCCAACGTCCTGACTTTC.

This clonotype occurred many times. The chain combines TRBV7-2 with TRBJ2-7; the D gene is possibly TRBD2 (5 bases). This CDR3 has 14 residues. The V end lost 0 bases, the J end lost 7 bases, and 13 bases lay between the germline ends. Germline V gene lookup returns CDR1 SGHTA and CDR2 FQGNSA. This chain's CDR3 is CASSLARGVGEQYF. CDR3 in DNA: TGTGCCAGCAGCTTAGCCCGGGGAGTAGGGGAGCAGTACTTC.

The V call is TRBV9, the J call TRBJ2-5, with 10 bases fitting TRBD1. The CDR3 has 15 residues. The J segment lost 2 bases and the V segment lost 3 bases, leaving 4 bases of the junction unmatched. Per germline, CDR1 SGDLS and CDR2 YYNGEE. The CDR3 sequence is CASSGQGALQETQYF. The CDR3 DNA reads TGTGCCAGCAGCGGACAGGGGGCACTACAAGAGACCCAGTACTTC.

V and J are TRBV20-1 and TRBJ1-2, with a weak D call TRBD1 (5 bases). Trimming cost V 6 bases and J 6 bases, with 14 bases left between them. CDR1 DFQATT and CDR2 SNEGSKA come from the germline V gene (reference sequence). The CDR3 consists of 12 residues. The CDR3 DNA reads TGCAGTGCCTTCGAGGGGATCGATGGCTACACCTTC. It specifies CSAFEGIDGYTF.